This TCR beta chain was documented in a study of blood T cell repertoires in COVID-19. Study context: COVID-19 samples, acute and convalescent, were from the United States, Italy and Spain. From T cells, B-cell-depleted T cells, or PBMCs came the material, which was cDNA or gDNA.

Original handling: From reference gene primer amplification, estimates of nucleated cell counts were derived. Profiled with immunoSEQ multiplex PCR; TCRdb holds only in-frame clones, not every one. That table supplies the V and J calls and clone size; D and trimming were determined from the DNA. Here the sample spans more than 150,000 clones, 75% to 85% being singletons. The CDR3 loop spans 16 amino acids. Losses at the gene ends were 6 bases for V and 6 bases for J; bases not matched to a gene: 9. Germline lookup yields CDR1 MGHDK and CDR2 SYGVNS. The receptor was derived from a man between 60 and 70 years old with acute or convalescent COVID-19. Sequenced: peripheral blood. The rearrangement links TRBV25-1 to TRBJ2-2; TRBD1 matches 11 bases. Here the CDR3 reads CASSHPRTGGPGELFF. In DNA, the CDR3 is TGTGCCAGCAGCCACCCCAGGACAGGGGGCCCCGGGGAGCTGTTTTTT.